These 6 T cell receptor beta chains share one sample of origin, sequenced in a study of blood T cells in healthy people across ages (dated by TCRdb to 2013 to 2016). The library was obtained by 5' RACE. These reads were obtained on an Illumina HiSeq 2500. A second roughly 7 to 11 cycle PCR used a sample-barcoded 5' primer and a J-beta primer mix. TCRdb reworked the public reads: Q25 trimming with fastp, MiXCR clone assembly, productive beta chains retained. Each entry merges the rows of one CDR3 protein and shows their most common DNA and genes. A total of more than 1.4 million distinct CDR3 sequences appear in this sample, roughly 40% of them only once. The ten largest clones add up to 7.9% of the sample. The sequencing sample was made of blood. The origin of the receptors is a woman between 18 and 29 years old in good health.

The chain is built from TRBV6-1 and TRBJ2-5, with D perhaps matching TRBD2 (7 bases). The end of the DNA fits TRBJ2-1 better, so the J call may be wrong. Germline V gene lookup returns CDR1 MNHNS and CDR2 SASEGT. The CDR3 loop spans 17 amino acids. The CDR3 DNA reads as TGTGCCAGCAGTGAAATCGGGCGGGGGCCAATCCAAGAGACCCAGTTCTTC. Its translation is CASSEIGRGPIQETQFF.

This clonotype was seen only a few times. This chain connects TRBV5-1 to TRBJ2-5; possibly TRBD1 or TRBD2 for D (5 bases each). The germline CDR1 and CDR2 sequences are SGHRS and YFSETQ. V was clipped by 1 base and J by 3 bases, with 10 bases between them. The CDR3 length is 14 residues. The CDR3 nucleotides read TGCGCCAGCAGCTTGTGGGGGACGAAAGAGACCCAGTACTTC. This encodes CASSLWGTKETQYF.

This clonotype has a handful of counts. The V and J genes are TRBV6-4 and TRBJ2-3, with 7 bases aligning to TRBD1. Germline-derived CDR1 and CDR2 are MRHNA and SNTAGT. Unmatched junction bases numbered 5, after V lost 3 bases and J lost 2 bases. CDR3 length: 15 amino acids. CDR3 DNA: TGTGCCAGCAGTGAGGAAAAGGGGGCCACAGATACGCAGTATTTT. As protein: CASSEEKGATDTQYF.

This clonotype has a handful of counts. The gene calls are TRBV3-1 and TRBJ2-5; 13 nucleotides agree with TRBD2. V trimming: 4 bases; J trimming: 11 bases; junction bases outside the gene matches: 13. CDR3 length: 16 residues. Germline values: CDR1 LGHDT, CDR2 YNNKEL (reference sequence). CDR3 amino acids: CASSRPGLAGYNEQYF. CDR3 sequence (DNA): TGTGCCAGCAGCCGGCCGGGACTAGCGGGGTACAATGAGCAGTACTTC.

Written as DNA, the CDR3 is TGCGCCAGCAGCTTATCCTTCCCCCGGACATCCTACGAGCAGTACTTC. Translated: CASSLSFPRTSYEQYF. V gene TRBV5-1 combines with J gene TRBJ2-7, with a weak D call TRBD1 (5 bases). Trimming took 2 bases from V and 1 from J, leaving 16 bases between them. The length of the CDR3 is 16 residues. The germline gives CDR1 SGHRS, CDR2 YFSETQ.

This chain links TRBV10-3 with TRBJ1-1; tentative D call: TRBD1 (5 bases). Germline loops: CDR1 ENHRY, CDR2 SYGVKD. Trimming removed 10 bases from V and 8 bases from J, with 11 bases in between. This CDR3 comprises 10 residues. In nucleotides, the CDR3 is TGTGCCACGTCAGGGAAAGAAGCTTTCTTT. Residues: CATSGKEAFF.